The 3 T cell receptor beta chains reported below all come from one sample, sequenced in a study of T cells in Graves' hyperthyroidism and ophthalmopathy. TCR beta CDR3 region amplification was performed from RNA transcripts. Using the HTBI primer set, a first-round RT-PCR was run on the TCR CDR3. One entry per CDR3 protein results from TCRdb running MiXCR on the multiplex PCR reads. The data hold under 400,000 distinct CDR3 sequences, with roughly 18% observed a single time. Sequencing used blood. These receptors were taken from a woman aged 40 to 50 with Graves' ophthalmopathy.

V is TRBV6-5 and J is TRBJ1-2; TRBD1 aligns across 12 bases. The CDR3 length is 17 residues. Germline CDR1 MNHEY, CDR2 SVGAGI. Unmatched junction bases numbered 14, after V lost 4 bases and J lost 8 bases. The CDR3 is CASSSSGTGGARKGYTF. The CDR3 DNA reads TGTGCCAGCAGTTCCTCCGGGACAGGGGGCGCAAGGAAAGGCTACACCTTC.

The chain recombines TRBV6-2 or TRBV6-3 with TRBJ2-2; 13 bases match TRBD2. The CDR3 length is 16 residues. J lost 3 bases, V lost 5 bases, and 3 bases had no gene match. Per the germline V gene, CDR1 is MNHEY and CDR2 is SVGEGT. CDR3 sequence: CASSPGLAGDTGELFF. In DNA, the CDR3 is TGTGCCAGCAGTCCCGGACTAGCGGGGGACACCGGGGAGCTGTTTTTT.

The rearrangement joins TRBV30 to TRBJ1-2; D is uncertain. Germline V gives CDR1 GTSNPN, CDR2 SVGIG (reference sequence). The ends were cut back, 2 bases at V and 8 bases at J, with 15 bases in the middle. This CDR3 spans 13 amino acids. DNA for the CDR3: TGTGCCTGGAGTATACGGGGAAGTGGAGGCTACACCTTC. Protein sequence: CAWSIRGSGGYTF.